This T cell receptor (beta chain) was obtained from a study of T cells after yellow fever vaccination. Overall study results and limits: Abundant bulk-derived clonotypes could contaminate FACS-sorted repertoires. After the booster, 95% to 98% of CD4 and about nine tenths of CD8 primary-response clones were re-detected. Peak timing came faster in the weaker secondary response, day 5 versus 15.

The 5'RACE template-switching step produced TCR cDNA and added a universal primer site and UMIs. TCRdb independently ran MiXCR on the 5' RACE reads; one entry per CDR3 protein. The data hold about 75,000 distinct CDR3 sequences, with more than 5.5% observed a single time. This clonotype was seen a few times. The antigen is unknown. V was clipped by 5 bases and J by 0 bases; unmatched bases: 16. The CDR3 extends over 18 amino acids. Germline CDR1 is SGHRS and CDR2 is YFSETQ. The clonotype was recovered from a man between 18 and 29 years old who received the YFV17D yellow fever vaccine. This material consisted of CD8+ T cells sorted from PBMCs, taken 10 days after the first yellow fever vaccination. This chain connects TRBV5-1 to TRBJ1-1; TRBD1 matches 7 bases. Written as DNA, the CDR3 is TGCGCCAGCAGACCTCCCGGACAGGACAAGAACTTGAACACTGAAGCTTTCTTT. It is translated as CASRPPGQDKNLNTEAFF.